This T cell receptor (beta chain) was captured by sequencing in a study of T cell clusters in autoimmune cytopenias. Roughly 38,000 genome equivalents of blood DNA were amplified for TRB. TRB was amplified by touch-down multiplex PCR, primer pools A and B combined. From the multiplex PCR reads, TCRdb lists one entry per CDR3 protein and no DNA. The repertoire table contains about 3,500 distinct CDR3 sequences. The CDR3 spans 15 residues. The source material was peripheral blood. This rearrangement joins TRBV12-3 or TRBV12-4 to TRBJ2-5; there is no DNA to check the TCRdb D call of TRBD1. This clonotype was sampled from a human donor with an autoimmune cytopenia or autoimmune hepatitis (not recorded which). The CDR3 reads CASSSMGGGRETQYF.